Described below is a single TCR beta chain sequence and its context. Its antigen is unidentified. Other nucleotide sequences from this sample produce the same CDR3. The sample comes from a study of OX40 agonist ivuxolimab in advanced cancers. Across the whole study: Six ivuxolimab dose levels, 0.01 to 10 mg/kg, were given intravenously every 2 weeks.

Germline loops: CDR1 LGHNA, CDR2 YNFKEQ. Trimming left V 1 base short and J 4 bases short, with 8 bases between. The CDR3 consists of 14 residues. The assay was immunoSEQ multiplex PCR, and TCRdb's table has in-frame clones only and misses some. The profile covers 70,000 to 80,000 clones, with over 70% appearing a single time and about 4.9% taken by the ten largest. Patients had blood sampled at baseline and again on cycle 4 day 1 and cycle 7 day 1. General study points: The authors did not determine the antigen specificity of the expanded peripheral T cells.

The receptor's source is an adult with an advanced solid tumor such as melanoma, head and neck, liver or kidney cancer. This material consisted of CD4+ or CD8+ T cells sorted from blood, taken in a trial of the OX40 agonist ivuxolimab. The chain has TRBV4-2 and TRBJ1-5, with D uncertain. The CDR3 coding sequence is TGTGCCAGCAGCCAAGGTGGCAGGAATCAGCCCCAGCATTTT. Translation: CASSQGGRNQPQHF.